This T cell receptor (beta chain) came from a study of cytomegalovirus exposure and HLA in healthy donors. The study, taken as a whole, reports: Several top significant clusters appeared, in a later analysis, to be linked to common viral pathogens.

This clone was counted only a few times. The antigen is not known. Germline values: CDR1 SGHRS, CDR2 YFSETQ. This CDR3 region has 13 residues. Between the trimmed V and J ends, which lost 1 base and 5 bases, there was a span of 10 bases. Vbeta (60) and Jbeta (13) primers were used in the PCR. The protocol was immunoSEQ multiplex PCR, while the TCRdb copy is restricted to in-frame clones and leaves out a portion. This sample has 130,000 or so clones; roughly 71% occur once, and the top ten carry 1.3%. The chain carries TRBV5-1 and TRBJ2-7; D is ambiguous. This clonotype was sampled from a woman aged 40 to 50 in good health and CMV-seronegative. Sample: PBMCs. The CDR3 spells CASSLIGRHEQYF. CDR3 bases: TGCGCCAGCAGCTTGATCGGCAGGCACGAGCAGTACTTC.